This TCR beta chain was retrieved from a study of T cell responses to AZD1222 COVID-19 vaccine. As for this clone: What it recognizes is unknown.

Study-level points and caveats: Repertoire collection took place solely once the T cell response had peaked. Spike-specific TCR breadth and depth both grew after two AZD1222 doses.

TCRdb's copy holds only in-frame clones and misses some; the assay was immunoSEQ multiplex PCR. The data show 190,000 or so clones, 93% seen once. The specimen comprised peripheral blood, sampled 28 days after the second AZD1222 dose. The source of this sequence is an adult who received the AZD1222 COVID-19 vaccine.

CDR3 region: CASTQRTEAFF. CDR3 sequence (DNA): TGTGCCAGTACCCAACGCACTGAAGCTTTCTTT. The chain has TRBV19 and TRBJ1-1; D gene ambiguous. Germline V gene sequence: CDR1 LNHDA, CDR2 SQIVND (reference sequence). This CDR3 is built from 11 residues. V was trimmed by 7 bases and J by 4 bases, leaving 7 bases between them.